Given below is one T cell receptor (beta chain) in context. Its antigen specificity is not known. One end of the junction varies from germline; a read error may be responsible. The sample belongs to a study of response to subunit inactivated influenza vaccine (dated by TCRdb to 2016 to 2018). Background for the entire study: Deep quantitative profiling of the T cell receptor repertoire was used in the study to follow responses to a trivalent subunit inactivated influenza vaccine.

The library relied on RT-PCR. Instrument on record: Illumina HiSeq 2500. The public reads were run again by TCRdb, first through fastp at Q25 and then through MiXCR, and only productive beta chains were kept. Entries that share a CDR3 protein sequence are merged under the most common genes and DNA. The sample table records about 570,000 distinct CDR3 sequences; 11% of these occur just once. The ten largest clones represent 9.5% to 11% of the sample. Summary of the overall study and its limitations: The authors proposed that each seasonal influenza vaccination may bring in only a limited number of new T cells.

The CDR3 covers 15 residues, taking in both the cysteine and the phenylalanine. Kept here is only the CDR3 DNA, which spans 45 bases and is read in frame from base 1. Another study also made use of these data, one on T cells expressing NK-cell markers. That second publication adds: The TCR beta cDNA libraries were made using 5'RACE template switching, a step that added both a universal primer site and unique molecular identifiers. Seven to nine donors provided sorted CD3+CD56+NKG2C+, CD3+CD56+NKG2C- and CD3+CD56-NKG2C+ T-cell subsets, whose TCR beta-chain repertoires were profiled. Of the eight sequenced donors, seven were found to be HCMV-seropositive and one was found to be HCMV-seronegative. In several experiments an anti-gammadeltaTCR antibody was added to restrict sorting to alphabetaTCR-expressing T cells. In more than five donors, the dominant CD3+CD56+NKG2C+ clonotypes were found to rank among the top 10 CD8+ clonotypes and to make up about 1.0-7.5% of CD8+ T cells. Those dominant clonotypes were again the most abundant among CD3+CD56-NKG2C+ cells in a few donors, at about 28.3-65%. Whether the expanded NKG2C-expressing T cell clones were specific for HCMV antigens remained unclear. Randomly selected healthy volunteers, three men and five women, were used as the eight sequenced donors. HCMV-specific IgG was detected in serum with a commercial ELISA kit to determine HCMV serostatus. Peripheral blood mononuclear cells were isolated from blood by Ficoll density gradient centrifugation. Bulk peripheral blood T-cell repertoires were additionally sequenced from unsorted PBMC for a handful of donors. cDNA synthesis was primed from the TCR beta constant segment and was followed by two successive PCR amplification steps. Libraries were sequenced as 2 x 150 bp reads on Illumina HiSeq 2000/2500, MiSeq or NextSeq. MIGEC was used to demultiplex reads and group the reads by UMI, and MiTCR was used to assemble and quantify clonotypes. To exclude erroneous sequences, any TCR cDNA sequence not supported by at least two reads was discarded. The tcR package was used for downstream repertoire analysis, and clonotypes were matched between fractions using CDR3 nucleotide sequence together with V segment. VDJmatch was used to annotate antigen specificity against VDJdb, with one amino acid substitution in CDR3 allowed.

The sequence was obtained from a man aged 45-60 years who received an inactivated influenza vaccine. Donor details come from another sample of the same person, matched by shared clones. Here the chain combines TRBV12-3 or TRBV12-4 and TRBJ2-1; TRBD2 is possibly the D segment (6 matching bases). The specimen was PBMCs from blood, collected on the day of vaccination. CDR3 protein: CASRLGTPLNNEQFF. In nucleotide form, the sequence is TGTGCCAGCAGATTAGGGACTCCTCTAAACAATGAGCAGTTCTTC.